This TCR beta chain comes out of a study of blood T cells in healthy people across ages. The germline V gene encodes CDR1 SGHAT and CDR2 FQNNGV. The V and J ends lost 1 base and 0 bases, in that order; junction bases with no gene match: 3. The CDR3 has 15 amino acids. This clonotype has a handful of counts. A second PCR of 7 to 11 cycles used a sample-barcoded 5' primer and a J-beta primer mix. A template-switch adaptor that had 12 random nucleotides put a tag on each cDNA molecule. Each CDR3 protein gets one entry after TCRdb re-called the 5' RACE reads with MiXCR. Of 600,000 or so distinct CDR3 sequences in the sample, under 25% were seen once.

This sequence was found in a man in his 70s in good health. The chain employs TRBV11-2 and TRBJ2-7, with 7 positions matching TRBD2. Specimen: blood. The DNA of the CDR3 is TGTGCCAGCAGCTTAGGACTAGCTATCTCCTACGAGCAGTACTTC. Protein product: CASSLGLAISYEQYF. The full variable domain, rest sourced from reference TRBV11-2 and TRBJ2-7, is EAGVAQSPRYKIIEKRQSVAFWCNPISGHATLYWYQQILGQGPKLLIQFQNNGVVDDSQLPKDRFSAERLKGVDSTLKIQPAKLEDSAVYLCASSLGLAISYEQYFGPGTRLTVT.